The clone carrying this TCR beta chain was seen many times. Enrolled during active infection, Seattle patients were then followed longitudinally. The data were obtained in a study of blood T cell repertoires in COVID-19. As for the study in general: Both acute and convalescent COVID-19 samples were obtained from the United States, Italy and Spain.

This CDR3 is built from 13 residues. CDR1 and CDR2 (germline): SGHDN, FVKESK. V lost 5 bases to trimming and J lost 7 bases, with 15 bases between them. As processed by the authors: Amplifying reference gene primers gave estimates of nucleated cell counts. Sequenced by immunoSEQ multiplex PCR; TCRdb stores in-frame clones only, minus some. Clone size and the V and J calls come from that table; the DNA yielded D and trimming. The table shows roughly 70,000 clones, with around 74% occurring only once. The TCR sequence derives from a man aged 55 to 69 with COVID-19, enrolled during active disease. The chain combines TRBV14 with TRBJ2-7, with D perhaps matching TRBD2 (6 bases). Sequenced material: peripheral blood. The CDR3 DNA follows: TGTGCCAGCAGCACCAGGGAGGTCGGAGAGCAGTACTTC. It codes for CASSTREVGEQYF.